Listed below are T cell receptor beta chains from one sample, sequenced in a study of cytomegalovirus exposure and HLA in healthy donors. Assay used: immunoSEQ multiplex PCR; TCRdb lists only in-frame clones, some missing. Of approximately 140,000 clones in the sample, approximately 79% were seen once. What was sequenced was PBMCs. The receptor source for this set is a man younger than 35 in good health and CMV-seronegative. Each CDR3 is given with its conserved first and last residue. A D gene is named only where the DNA matches it firmly. Not every row has a clone size; where given, it reads once, few, many or a size class.

size | J | D | V | CDR3 | DNA
NA | TRBJ2-5 | NA | TRBV7-4 | CASSLVNETWNF | TGTGCCAGCAGCTTAGTAAACGAGACATGGAACTTC
few | TRBJ2-1 | TRBD2 | TRBV4-1 | CASSQGLAGVPGNEQFF | TGCGCCAGCAGCCAAGGACTAGCGGGGGTCCCCGGGAATGAGCAGTTCTTC
NA | TRBJ2-1 | TRBD2 | TRBV5-6 | CASSLWRGGSYNEQFF | TGTGCCAGCAGCTTGTGGCGGGGGGGCTCCTACAATGAGCAGTTCTTC
NA | TRBJ2-5 | NA | TRBV30 | CAWSDSPPGRETQYF | TGTGCCTGGAGTGACAGCCCCCCTGGGAGGGAGACCCAGTACTTC
NA | TRBJ2-3 | NA | TRBV29-1 | CSVGRGPDTQYF | TGCAGCGTAGGAAGGGGCCCAGATACGCAGTATTTT
NA | TRBJ1-6 | NA | TRBV27 | CASSLGDSPLHF | TGTGCCAGCAGTTTAGGAGATTCACCCCTCCACTTT
once | TRBJ2-3 | NA | TRBV7-9 | CASSLHRATDTQYF | TGTGCCAGCAGCTTACACCGAGCAACAGATACGCAGTATTTT
NA | TRBJ2-7 | NA | TRBV6-5 | CASSSPPQGSYEQYF | TGTGCCAGCAGTTCCCCACCACAGGGATCCTACGAGCAGTACTTC
NA | TRBJ1-1 | NA | TRBV4-2 | CASSHTPRQDNTEAFF | TGTGCCAGCAGCCACACCCCCAGGCAGGATAACACTGAAGCTTTCTTT
NA | TRBJ1-1 | NA | TRBV27 | CASSPLKTNTEAFF | TGTGCCAGCAGCCCTCTTAAAACAAACACTGAAGCTTTCTTT
NA | TRBJ2-7 | NA | TRBV6-5 | CASSYGQGGEYF | TGTGCCAGCAGTTATGGTCAGGGCGGAGAGTACTTC
few | TRBJ2-1 | NA | TRBV6-5 | CASQTTTKEQFF | TGTGCCAGCCAGACGACTACCAAAGAGCAGTTCTTC
NA | TRBJ1-3 | TRBD1 | TRBV4-3 | CASSRTGGANSGNTIYF | TGCGCCAGCAGCAGGACAGGGGGCGCCAACTCTGGAAACACCATATATTTT
NA | TRBJ1-1 | NA | TRBV5-1 | CASSLKGGDTEAFF | TGCGCCAGCAGCTTGAAAGGAGGCGACACTGAAGCTTTCTTT
NA | TRBJ2-7 | TRBD2 | TRBV7-2 | CASTDWGLAGGHEQYF | TGTGCCAGCACCGACTGGGGACTAGCGGGGGGGCACGAGCAGTACTTC
NA | TRBJ1-6 | TRBD1 | TRBV2 | CASSDPTGSGSPLHF | TGTGCCAGCAGCGACCCGACAGGGTCGGGTTCACCCCTCCACTTT
NA | TRBJ1-5 | TRBD1 | TRBV5-1 | CASSHGTGLNQPQHF | TGCGCCAGCAGCCATGGGACAGGGCTAAATCAGCCCCAGCATTTT
NA | TRBJ2-7 | NA | TRBV4-3 | CASSRRGGYEQYF | TGCGCCAGCAGCCGAAGGGGGGGTTACGAGCAGTACTTC
NA | TRBJ2-7 | TRBD1 | TRBV5-1 | CASSLARTGDYEQYF | TGCGCCAGCAGCTTGGCCCGGACAGGGGACTACGAGCAGTACTTC
NA | TRBJ2-7 | NA | TRBV5-6 | CATSPLGGASYEQYF | TGTGCCACCTCACCGTTGGGGGGGGCCTCCTACGAGCAGTACTTC
NA | TRBJ1-2 | TRBD1 | TRBV10-3 | CAIDRENYGYTF | TGTGCCATTGACAGGGAGAACTATGGCTACACCTTC
NA | TRBJ2-3 | TRBD1 | TRBV5-1 | CASSLGDRASTDTQYF | TGCGCCAGCAGCTTGGGGGACAGGGCTAGCACAGATACGCAGTATTTT
NA | TRBJ2-4 | TRBD1 | TRBV27 | CASRVHTGDQNIQYF | TGTGCCAGCAGAGTTCATACAGGGGACCAAAACATTCAGTACTTC
NA | TRBJ1-1 | TRBD1 | TRBV6-5 | CASSSMTGTEAFF | TGTGCCAGCAGTTCTATGACAGGGACTGAAGCTTTCTTT